This TCR beta chain came from a study of blood T cell repertoires in COVID-19. Assay: immunoSEQ multiplex PCR; the TCRdb copy retains only in-frame clones and omits some. The repertoire holds 170,000 or so clones, with roughly 84% as singletons. V lost 7 bases and J lost 4; bases outside the gene matches: 9. Germline CDR1 and CDR2: SQVTM and ANQGSEA. This CDR3 is 13 amino acids long. The chain has TRBV29-1 and TRBJ2-5, with 7 positions matching TRBD2. Specimen: peripheral blood. The origin of this receptor is a woman in her sixties or seventies with acute or convalescent COVID-19. The CDR3 DNA follows: TGCAGCGCCGAGTGGGGGGGAGGAGAGACCCAGTACTTC. This encodes CSAEWGGGETQYF. The variable domain in full, completed from reference TRBV29-1 and TRBJ2-5, reads SAVISQKPSRDICQRGTSLTIQCQVDSQVTMMFWYRQQPGQSLTLIATANQGSEATYESGFVIDKFPISRPNLTFSTLTVSNMSPEDSSIYLCSAEWGGGETQYFGPGTRLLVL.